This passage covers 24 T cell receptor beta chains from one sample sequenced in a study of graft-versus-host responses after intestinal transplantation. The antigens of these receptors remain unknown. Sequenced by immunoSEQ multiplex PCR; TCRdb stores in-frame clones only, minus some. In the table there are roughly 100,000 clones, over 85% of which are singletons. Sample: unstimulated CD8+ T cells sorted from spleen or lymph node cells, taken before intestinal transplant. These receptors came from a human donor who received an intestinal transplant.

The chain uses TRBV7-3 and TRBJ2-2, with TRBD2 identical over 10 bases. The ends lost 5 bases at V and 6 bases at J; junction bases unmatched: 6. Germline CDR1 is SGHTA and CDR2 is FQGTGA. The CDR3 extends over 15 amino acids. The CDR3 nucleotides read TGTGCCAGCAGCCGCAGCGGGGGGGCATCCGGGGAGCTGTTTTTT. Amino acid sequence: CASSRSGGASGELFF.

The chain carries TRBV7-9 and TRBJ1-2, with TRBD1 matching over 8 bases. Germline V gene lookup returns CDR1 SEHNR and CDR2 FQNEAQ (reference sequence). There are 15 residues in the CDR3. After removal of 2 bases from V and 6 bases from J, the junction contained 8 bases not matched to a gene. The CDR3 DNA is TGTGCCAGCAGCTTAAGCACAGGGGGAATCGATGGCTACACCTTC. Translation: CASSLSTGGIDGYTF. Complete variable domain (other parts from reference TRBV7-9 and TRBJ1-2): DTGVSQNPRHKITKRGQNVTFRCDPISEHNRLYWYRQTLGQGPEFLTYFQNEAQLEKSRLLSDRFSAERPKGSFSTLEIQRTEQGDSAMYLCASSLSTGGIDGYTFGSGTRLTVV.

This chain joins TRBV7-9 and TRBJ2-1; perhaps TRBD2 as D (5 bases). The ends were cut back, 8 bases at V and 4 bases at J, with 15 bases in the middle. The CDR3 sequence is 14 residues long. CDR1 is SEHNR, CDR2 FQNEAQ, per germline (reference sequence). CDR3 amino acids: CASALGVVYNEQFF. The CDR3, as DNA: TGTGCCAGCGCCCTCGGGGTTGTTTACAATGAGCAGTTCTTC.

CDR3 protein: CANGPGLGGYTQYF. The CDR3 nucleotides read TGTGCCAACGGACCGGGACTAGGGGGATATACGCAGTATTTT. This chain links TRBV6-5 with TRBJ2-3; 8 nucleotides match TRBD2. Trimming cost V 10 bases and J 7 bases; bases outside gene matches: 13. CDR1 is MNHEY, CDR2 SVGAGI, per germline. The length of the CDR3 is 14 residues.

Only one count was recorded for this clone. The chain couples TRBV2 to TRBJ2-1; no clear D. Germline lookup yields CDR1 SNHLY and CDR2 FYNNEI. Trimming left V 5 bases short and J 6 bases short, with 11 bases between. This CDR3 comprises 13 residues. CDR3 amino acids: CASSSRRSNEQFF. The CDR3 region has the DNA TGTGCCAGCAGTTCGCGACGAAGCAATGAGCAGTTCTTC.

V gene TRBV19 combines with J gene TRBJ1-1; the D gene is possibly TRBD1 (5 bases). This CDR3 is built from 13 residues. V dropped 5 bases and J dropped 4 bases, with 11 bases sitting between them. Germline values: CDR1 LNHDA, CDR2 SQIVND (reference sequence). The CDR3 DNA reads as TGTGCCAGTAGTCTAGGTAGGGGCACTGAAGCTTTCTTT. Protein: CASSLGRGTEAFF.

This clone came up once. This rearrangement joins TRBV4-1 to TRBJ2-1, with D unresolved. The CDR3 has 16 amino acids. The germline gives CDR1 MGHRA, CDR2 YSYEKL. The V end lost 2 bases, the J end lost 5 bases, and 16 bases lay between the germline ends. The CDR3 loop is CASSQFNGGKDNEQFF. In nucleotides, the CDR3 is TGCGCCAGCAGCCAATTTAACGGCGGTAAAGACAATGAGCAGTTCTTC.

The J gene is TRBJ1-4, the V gene TRBV30; tentative D call: TRBD1 (6 bases). V was cut by 3 bases and J by 8 bases, with 13 bases left in between. The germline V gene encodes CDR1 GTSNPN and CDR2 SVGIG (reference sequence). The CDR3 runs to 13 residues. In DNA form, the CDR3 reads TGTGCCTGGAGCGGGGGGCTAGGGGAAAAACTGTTTTTT. This sequence encodes CAWSGGLGEKLFF.

The chain joins TRBV5-4 to TRBJ1-5, with 7 bases lining up with TRBD1. The CDR3 is 14 amino acids. J lost 3 bases, V lost 5 bases, and 5 bases had no gene match. The germline V gene has CDR1 SGHNT and CDR2 YYREEE (reference sequence). The CDR3: CASSFDRVNQPQHF. For the CDR3, the DNA is TGTGCCAGCAGTTTCGACAGGGTCAATCAGCCCCAGCATTTT.

The V gene is TRBV19, the J gene TRBJ2-7, with 8 positions matching TRBD1. The V gene end was trimmed by 5 bases and the J gene end by 7 bases; junction bases not matched to a gene: 10. This CDR3 contains 14 residues. Germline V gene sequence: CDR1 LNHDA, CDR2 SQIVND (reference sequence). The CDR3 coding sequence is TGTGCCAGTAGTTCCCGGGACAGGACTTCTGAGCAGTACTTC. Protein: CASSSRDRTSEQYF.

V usage is TRBV7-9 and J usage is TRBJ2-7; D gene unclear. The CDR3 consists of 12 residues. Germline V gene lookup returns CDR1 SEHNR and CDR2 FQNEAQ (reference sequence). V was cut by 5 bases and J by 2 bases, with 7 bases left in between. Here the CDR3 DNA reads TGTGCCAGCAGCCCAGTTGCCTACGAGCAGTACTTC. It yields the protein CASSPVAYEQYF.

V is TRBV9 and J is TRBJ2-2, with 7 bases matching TRBD2. The V gene end was trimmed by 0 bases and the J gene end by 7 bases; junction bases not matched to a gene: 12. Germline loops: CDR1 SGDLS, CDR2 YYNGEE. CDR3 length: 17 residues. The CDR3 DNA reads TGTGCCAGCAGCGTAGGCGGGGGAACCCGAACAGGCGGGGAGCTGTTTTTT. This codes for CASSVGGGTRTGGELFF.

The gene calls are TRBV18 and TRBJ1-6, with D perhaps TRBD1 (6 bases). CDR3 length: 16 amino acids. Deletions cut 0 bases from V and 7 bases from J, with 13 bases between. Germline V gene sequence: CDR1 KGHSH, CDR2 LQKENI. The CDR3 sequence: CASSPPTPGDNSPLHF. CDR3 in DNA: TGTGCCAGCTCACCACCGACCCCAGGGGACAATTCACCCCTCCACTTT.

This chain connects TRBV10-3 to TRBJ1-5; D is unresolved. V gave up 2 bases and J gave up 4 bases, with 12 bases separating them. Germline V gene sequence: CDR1 ENHRY, CDR2 SYGVKD. This CDR3 has 15 amino acids. For the CDR3, the DNA is TGTGCCATCAGTGAGCGGGCGAGAGGAAATCAGCCCCAGCATTTT. This sequence encodes CAISERARGNQPQHF.

The chain couples TRBV13 to TRBJ2-7, with D maybe TRBD1 (6 bases). Trimming left V 4 bases short and J 3 bases short, with 25 bases between. The CDR3 has 18 amino acids. Germline V gene lookup returns CDR1 PRHDT and CDR2 FYEKMQ (reference sequence). CDR3 sequence: CASSSRQGTGISHYEQYF. CDR3 bases: TGTGCCAGCAGCTCGCGGCAGGGAACAGGGATATCCCACTACGAGCAGTACTTC. The whole variable domain, filled in from reference TRBV13 and TRBJ2-7, reads AAGVIQSPRHLIKEKRETATLKCYPIPRHDTVYWYQQGPGQDPQFLISFYEKMQSDKGSIPDRFSAQQFSDYHSELNMSSLELGDSALYFCASSSRQGTGISHYEQYFGPGTRLTVT.

CDR3 in amino acids: CASSETAVNQPQHF. The CDR3 coding sequence is TGTGCCAGCAGTGAAACAGCTGTAAATCAGCCCCAGCATTTT. The J gene is TRBJ1-5, the V gene TRBV6-1; D gene ambiguous. This CDR3 has 14 residues. Germline V gene sequence: CDR1 MNHNS, CDR2 SASEGT. Deletions cut 2 bases from V and 4 bases from J, with 9 bases between.

CDR3 DNA sequence: TGTGCCAGCTCACCCCCATTCAGGGAGGAAAACATTCAGTACTTC. This codes for CASSPPFREENIQYF. The chain combines TRBV18 with TRBJ2-4, with TRBD2 as a possible D gene (6 bases). V was clipped by 3 bases and J by 5 bases, with 14 bases between them. The CDR3 is 15 amino acids. Germline V CDR1 and CDR2: KGHSH, LQKENI.

The rearrangement uses TRBV13 and TRBJ2-1; D is unresolved. V was cut by 4 bases and J by 4 bases, with 5 bases left in between. Germline V gene sequence: CDR1 PRHDT, CDR2 FYEKMQ (reference sequence). The CDR3 is 12 residues long. CDR3 sequence: CASSSYYNEQFF. Here the CDR3 DNA reads TGTGCCAGCAGCTCTTATTACAATGAGCAGTTCTTC.

Only one count was recorded for this clone. The chain couples TRBV6-1 to TRBJ1-4, with TRBD1 matching 10 bases. Germline V gene lookup returns CDR1 MNHNS and CDR2 SASEGT. The CDR3 has 15 residues. V was pared by 5 bases and J by 7 bases, with 7 bases of the junction left unmatched. The CDR3 is CASSNRQGAGEKLFF. CDR3 coding DNA: TGTGCCAGCAGTAATAGACAGGGGGCCGGTGAAAAACTGTTTTTT.

As to this clone: This same CDR3 is encoded by further DNA sequences in the sample. The chain is built from TRBV27 and TRBJ2-1; D call uncertain. The V gene lost 0 bases and the J gene lost 7 bases, with 4 bases spanning the gap. Per germline, CDR1 MNHEY and CDR2 SMNVEV (reference sequence). CDR3 length equals 12 residues. The CDR3 nucleotides are TGTGCCAGCAGTTTATCGGGAAATGAGCAGTTCTTC. Amino acids: CASSLSGNEQFF.

The genes are TRBV13 and TRBJ1-4, with D unclear. The length of the CDR3 is 16 residues. V lost 2 bases and J 0 bases, leaving 10 bases between the germline ends. The germline V gene encodes CDR1 PRHDT and CDR2 FYEKMQ (reference sequence). CDR3 amino acids: CASSLRGRATNEKLFF. The CDR3, as DNA: TGTGCCAGCAGCTTACGTGGGCGTGCAACTAATGAAAAACTGTTTTTT.

The chain has TRBV29-1 and TRBJ2-7; 7 nucleotides agree with TRBD2. The CDR3 contains 13 residues. Germline lookup yields CDR1 SQVTM and CDR2 ANQGSEA. Trimming cost V 7 bases and J 2 bases; bases outside gene matches: 8. The CDR3 here is CSAYGSGPYEQYF. In nucleotides, the CDR3 is TGCAGCGCTTACGGTAGCGGGCCCTACGAGCAGTACTTC.

The chain is built from TRBV11-2 and TRBJ2-1; either TRBD1 or TRBD2 may supply D (5 bases each). V lost 1 base to trimming and J lost 6 bases, with 10 bases between them. CDR1 SGHAT and CDR2 FQNNGV come from the germline V gene. There are 14 residues in the CDR3. This CDR3 is CASSLGAGTNEQFF. In nucleotides, the CDR3 is TGTGCCAGCAGCTTAGGTGCCGGGACCAATGAGCAGTTCTTC. Using reference TRBV11-2 and TRBJ2-1 for the parts outside the CDR3, the full variable domain is EAGVAQSPRYKIIEKRQSVAFWCNPISGHATLYWYQQILGQGPKLLIQFQNNGVVDDSQLPKDRFSAERLKGVDSTLKIQPAKLEDSAVYLCASSLGAGTNEQFFGPGTRLTVL.

This rearrangement joins TRBV21-1 to TRBJ2-6; whether TRBD1, the table's D call, matches the DNA was not checked. TRBV21-1 is shown as a pseudogene. CDR3 length: 18 residues. In DNA, the CDR3 is TGTGCCAGCAGCAAGTCGGGACAGGGGACCTCTGGGGCCAACGTCCTGACTTTC. Residues: CASSKSGQGTSGANVLTF.